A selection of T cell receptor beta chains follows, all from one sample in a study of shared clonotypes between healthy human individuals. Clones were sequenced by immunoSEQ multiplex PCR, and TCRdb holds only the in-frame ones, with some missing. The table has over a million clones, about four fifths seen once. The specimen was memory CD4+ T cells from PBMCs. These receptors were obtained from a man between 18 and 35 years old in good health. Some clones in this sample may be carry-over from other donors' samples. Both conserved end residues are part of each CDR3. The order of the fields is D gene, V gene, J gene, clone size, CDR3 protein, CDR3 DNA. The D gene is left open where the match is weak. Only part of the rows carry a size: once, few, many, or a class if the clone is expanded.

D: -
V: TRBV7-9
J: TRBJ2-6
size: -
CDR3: CASSLGAGANVLTF
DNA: TGTGCCAGCAGCTTAGGGGCCGGGGCCAACGTCCTGACTTTC

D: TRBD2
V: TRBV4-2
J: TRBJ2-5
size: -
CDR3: CASSQMETSGRQETQYF
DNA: TGTGCCAGCAGCCAAATGGAGACTAGCGGGCGTCAAGAGACCCAGTACTTC

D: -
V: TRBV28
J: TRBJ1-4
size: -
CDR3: CASSPTPSSGGEKLFF
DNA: TGTGCCAGCAGTCCAACCCCATCATCAGGTGGGGAAAAACTGTTTTTT

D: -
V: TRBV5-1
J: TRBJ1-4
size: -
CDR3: CASRRQESPNEKLFF
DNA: TGCGCCAGCCGTCGACAGGAGTCACCTAATGAAAAACTGTTTTTT

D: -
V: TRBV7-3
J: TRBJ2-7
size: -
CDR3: CASSLKPSAGSYSYEQYF
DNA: TGTGCCAGCAGCTTAAAGCCATCGGCCGGGTCCTACTCCTACGAGCAGTACTTC

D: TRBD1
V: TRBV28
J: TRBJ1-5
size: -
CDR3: CASSLRDRENQPQHF
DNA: TGTGCCAGCAGTTTAAGGGACAGGGAAAATCAGCCCCAGCATTTT

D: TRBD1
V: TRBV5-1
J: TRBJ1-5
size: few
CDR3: CASSLSGQFNQPQHF
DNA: TGCGCCAGCAGCTTGTCGGGACAGTTTAATCAGCCCCAGCATTTT

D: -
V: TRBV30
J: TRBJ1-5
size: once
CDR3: CAWDSSNQPQHF
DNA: TGTGCCTGGGACAGTAGCAATCAGCCCCAGCATTTT

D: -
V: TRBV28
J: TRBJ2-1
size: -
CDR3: CASSFGRSLPGEQFF
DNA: TGTGCCAGCAGTTTCGGCCGGAGTCTGCCCGGGGAGCAGTTCTTC

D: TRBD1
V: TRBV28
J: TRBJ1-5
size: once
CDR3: CASSSGTGANQPQHF
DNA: TGTGCCAGCAGTTCCGGGACAGGGGCTAATCAGCCCCAGCATTTT